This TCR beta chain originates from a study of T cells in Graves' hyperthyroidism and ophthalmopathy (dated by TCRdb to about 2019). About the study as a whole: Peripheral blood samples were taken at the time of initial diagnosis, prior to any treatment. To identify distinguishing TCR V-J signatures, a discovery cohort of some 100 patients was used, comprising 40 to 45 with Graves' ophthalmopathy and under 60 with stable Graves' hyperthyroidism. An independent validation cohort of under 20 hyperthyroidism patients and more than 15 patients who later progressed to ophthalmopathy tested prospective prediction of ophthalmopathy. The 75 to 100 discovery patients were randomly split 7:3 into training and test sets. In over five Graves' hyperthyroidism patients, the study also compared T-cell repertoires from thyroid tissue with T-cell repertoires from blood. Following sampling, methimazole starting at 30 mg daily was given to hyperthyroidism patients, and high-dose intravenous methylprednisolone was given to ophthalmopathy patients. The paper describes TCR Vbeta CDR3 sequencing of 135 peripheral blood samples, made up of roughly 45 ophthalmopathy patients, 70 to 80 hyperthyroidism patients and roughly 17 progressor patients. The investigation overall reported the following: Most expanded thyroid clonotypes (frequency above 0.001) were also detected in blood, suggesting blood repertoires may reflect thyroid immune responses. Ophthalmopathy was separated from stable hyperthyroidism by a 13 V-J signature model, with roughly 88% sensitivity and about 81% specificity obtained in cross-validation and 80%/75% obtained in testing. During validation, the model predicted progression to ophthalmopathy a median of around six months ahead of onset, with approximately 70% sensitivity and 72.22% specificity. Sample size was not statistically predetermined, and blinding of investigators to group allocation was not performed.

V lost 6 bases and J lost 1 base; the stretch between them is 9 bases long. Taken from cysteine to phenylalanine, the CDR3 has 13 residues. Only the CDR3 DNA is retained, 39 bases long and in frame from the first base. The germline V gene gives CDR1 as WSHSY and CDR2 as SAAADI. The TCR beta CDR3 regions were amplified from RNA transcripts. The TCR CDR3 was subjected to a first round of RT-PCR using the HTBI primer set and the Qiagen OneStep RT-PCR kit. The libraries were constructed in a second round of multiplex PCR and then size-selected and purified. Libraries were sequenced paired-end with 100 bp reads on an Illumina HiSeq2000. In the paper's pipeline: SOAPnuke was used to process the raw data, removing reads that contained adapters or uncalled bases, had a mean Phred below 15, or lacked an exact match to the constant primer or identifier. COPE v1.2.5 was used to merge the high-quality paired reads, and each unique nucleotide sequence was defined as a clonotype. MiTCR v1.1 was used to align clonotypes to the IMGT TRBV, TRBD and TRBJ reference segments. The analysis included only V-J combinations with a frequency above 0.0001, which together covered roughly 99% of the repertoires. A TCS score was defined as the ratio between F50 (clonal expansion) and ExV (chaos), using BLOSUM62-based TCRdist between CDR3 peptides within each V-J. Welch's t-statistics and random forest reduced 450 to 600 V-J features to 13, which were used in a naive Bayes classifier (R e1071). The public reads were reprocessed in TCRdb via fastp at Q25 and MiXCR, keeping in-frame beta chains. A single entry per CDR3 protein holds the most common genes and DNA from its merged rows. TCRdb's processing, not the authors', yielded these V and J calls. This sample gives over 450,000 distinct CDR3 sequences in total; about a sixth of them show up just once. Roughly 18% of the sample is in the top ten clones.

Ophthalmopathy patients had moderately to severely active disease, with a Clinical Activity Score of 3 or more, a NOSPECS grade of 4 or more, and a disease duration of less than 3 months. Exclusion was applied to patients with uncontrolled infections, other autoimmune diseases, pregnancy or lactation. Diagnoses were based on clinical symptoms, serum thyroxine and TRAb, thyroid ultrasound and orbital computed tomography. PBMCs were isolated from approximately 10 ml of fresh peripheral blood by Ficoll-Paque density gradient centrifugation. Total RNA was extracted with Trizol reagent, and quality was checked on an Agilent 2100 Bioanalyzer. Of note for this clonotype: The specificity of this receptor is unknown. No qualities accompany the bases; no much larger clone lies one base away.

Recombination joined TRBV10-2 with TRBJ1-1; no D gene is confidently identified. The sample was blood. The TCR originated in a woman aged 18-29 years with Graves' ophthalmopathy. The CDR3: CASRVGRNTEAFF. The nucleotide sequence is TGCGCCAGCAGGGTCGGGAGGAACACTGAAGCTTTCTTT.